This record concerns one TCR beta chain sequence. V lost 3 bases and J lost 5, with 13 bases in between. Per the germline V gene, CDR1 is GTSNPN and CDR2 is SVGIG (reference sequence). The CDR3 has 14 amino acids. Authors' methods: Estimation of nucleated cell counts was performed using reference gene primer amplification. Here immunoSEQ multiplex PCR was the method, and the copy in TCRdb shows in-frame clones only, minus some. That table furnishes V, J and clone size, whereas the DNA furnished D and trimming. The table includes around 150,000 clones, 65% to 85% detected once. These data belong to a study of blood T cell repertoires in COVID-19. For the study at large: COVID-19 samples collected from the United States, Italy and Spain covered acute and convalescent phases. PBMCs, B-cell-depleted T cells, or T cells were the source of the cDNA or gDNA that made up the material.

The chain employs TRBV30 and TRBJ1-4; D perhaps matches TRBD1 (5 bases). Sequencing was carried out using peripheral blood. The clonotype was recovered from an elderly woman with acute or convalescent COVID-19. The CDR3 nucleotides read TGTGCCTGGAGGGCCGGGGGACTAAATGAAAAACTGTTTTTT. This translates into CAWRAGGLNEKLFF. Full variable domain (rest looked up from reference TRBV30 and TRBJ1-4): SQTIHQWPATLVQPVGSPLSLECTVEGTSNPNLYWYRQAAGRGLQLLFYSVGIGQISSEVPQNLSASRPQDRQFILSSKKLLLSDSGFYLCAWRAGGLNEKLFFGSGTQLSVL.